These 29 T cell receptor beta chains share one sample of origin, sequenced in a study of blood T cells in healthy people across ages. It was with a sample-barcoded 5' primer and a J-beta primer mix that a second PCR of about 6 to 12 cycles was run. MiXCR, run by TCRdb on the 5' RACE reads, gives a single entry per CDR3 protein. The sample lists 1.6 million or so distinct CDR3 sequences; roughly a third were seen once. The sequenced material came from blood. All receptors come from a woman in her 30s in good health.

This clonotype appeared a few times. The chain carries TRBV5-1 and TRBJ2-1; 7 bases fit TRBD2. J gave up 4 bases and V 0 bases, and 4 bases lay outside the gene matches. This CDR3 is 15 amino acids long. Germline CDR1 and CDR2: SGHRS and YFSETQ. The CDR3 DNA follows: TGCGCCAGCAGCTTGGCGGAGCGGGGATACAATGAGCAGTTCTTC. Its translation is CASSLAERGYNEQFF.

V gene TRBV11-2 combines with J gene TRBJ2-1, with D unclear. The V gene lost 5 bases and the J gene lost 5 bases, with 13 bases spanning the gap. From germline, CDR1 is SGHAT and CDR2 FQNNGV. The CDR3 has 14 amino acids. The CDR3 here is CASSPFRFHNEQFF. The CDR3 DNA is TGTGCCAGCAGCCCATTCCGCTTCCACAATGAGCAGTTCTTC.

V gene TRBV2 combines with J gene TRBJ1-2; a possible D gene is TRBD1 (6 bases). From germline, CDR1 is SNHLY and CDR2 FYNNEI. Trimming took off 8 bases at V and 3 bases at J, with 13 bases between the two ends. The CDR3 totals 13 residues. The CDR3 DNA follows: TGTGCCAGCTACGGGGGGCAGTACTATGGCTACACCTTC. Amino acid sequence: CASYGGQYYGYTF.

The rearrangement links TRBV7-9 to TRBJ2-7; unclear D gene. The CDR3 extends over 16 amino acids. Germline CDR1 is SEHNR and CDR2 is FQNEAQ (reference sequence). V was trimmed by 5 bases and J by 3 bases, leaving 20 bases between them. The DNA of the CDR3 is TGTGCCAGCAGCAATCAATTAGCCCCTTCATTCTACGAGCAGTACTTC. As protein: CASSNQLAPSFYEQYF.

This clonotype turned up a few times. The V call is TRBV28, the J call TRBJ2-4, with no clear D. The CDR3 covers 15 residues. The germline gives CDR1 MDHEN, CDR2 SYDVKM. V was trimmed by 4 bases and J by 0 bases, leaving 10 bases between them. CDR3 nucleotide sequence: TGTGCCAGCAGTTCCGAGGTTCTAGCCAAAAACATTCAGTACTTC. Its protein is CASSSEVLAKNIQYF.

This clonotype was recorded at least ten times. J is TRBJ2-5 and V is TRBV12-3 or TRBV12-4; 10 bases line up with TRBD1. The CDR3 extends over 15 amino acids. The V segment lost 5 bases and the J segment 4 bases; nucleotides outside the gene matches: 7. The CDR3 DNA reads TGTGCCAGCAGTCCGAGGACAGGGGGTTTAGAGACCCAGTACTTC. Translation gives CASSPRTGGLETQYF.

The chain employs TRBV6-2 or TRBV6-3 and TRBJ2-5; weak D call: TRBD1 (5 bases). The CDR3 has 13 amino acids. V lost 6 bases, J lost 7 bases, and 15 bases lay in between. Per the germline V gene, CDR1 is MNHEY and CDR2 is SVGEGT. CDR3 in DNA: TGTGCCAGCAGCCTCAGGGCTTTGTTGACCCAGTACTTC. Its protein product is CASSLRALLTQYF.

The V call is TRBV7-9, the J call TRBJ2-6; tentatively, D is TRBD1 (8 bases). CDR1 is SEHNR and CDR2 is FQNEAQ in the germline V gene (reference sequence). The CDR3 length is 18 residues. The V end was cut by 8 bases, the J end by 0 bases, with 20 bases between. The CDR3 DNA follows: TGTGCCAGCTCAGAACAGGGGGGGAGCGGCTCTGGGGCCAACGTCCTGACTTTC. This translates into CASSEQGGSGSGANVLTF.

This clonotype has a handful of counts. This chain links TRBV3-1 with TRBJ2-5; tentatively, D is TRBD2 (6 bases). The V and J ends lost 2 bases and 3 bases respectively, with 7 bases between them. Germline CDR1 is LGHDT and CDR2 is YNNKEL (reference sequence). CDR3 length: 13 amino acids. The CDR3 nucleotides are TGTGCCAGCAGCCAACGCGGGGAAGAGACCCAGTACTTC. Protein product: CASSQRGEETQYF.

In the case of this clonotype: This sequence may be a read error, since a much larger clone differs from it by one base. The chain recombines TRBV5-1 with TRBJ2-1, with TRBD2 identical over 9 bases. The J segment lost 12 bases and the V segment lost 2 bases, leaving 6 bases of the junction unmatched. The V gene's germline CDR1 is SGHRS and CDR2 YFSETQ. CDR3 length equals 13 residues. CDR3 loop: CASSFSGGDGQFF. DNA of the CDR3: TGCGCCAGCAGCTTTAGCGGGGGAGACGGGCAGTTCTTC.

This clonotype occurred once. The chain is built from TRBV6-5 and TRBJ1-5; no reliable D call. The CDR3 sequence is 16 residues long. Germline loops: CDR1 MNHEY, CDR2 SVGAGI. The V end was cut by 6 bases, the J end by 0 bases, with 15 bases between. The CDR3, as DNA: TGTGCCAGCAGCTACATACATTATAATAGCAATCAGCCCCAGCATTTT. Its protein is CASSYIHYNSNQPQHF.

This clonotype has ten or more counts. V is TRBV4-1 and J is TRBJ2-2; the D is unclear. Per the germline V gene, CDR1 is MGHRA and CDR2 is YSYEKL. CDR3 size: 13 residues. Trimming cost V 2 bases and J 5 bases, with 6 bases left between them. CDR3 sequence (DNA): TGCGCCAGCAGCCAACAAGGGACCGGGGAGCTGTTTTTT. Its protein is CASSQQGTGELFF.

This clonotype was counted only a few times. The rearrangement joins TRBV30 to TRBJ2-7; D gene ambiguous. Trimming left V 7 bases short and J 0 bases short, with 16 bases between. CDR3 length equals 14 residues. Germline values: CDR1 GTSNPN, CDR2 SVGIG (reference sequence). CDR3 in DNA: TGTGCCTCTCGCCCGGGTACCCTCTCCTACGAGCAGTACTTC. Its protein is CASRPGTLSYEQYF.

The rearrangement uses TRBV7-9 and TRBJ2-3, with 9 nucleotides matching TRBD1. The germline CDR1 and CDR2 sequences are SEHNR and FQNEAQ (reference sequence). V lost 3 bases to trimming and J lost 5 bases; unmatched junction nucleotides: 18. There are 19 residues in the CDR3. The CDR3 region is CASSLIPRTGGEFRDTQYF. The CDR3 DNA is TGTGCCAGCAGCTTGATCCCAAGAACAGGGGGCGAATTTAGAGATACGCAGTATTTT.

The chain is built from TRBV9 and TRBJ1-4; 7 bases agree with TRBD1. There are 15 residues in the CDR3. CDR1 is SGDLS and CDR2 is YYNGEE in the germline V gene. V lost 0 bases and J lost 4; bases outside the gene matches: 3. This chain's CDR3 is CASSVEGTDNEKLFF. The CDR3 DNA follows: TGTGCCAGCAGCGTAGAAGGGACAGATAATGAAAAACTGTTTTTT.

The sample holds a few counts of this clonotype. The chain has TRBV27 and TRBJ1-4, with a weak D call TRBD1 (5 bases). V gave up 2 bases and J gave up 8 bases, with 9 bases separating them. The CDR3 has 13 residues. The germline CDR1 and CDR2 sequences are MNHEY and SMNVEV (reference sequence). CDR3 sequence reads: CASSLRPGEKLFF. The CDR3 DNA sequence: TGTGCCAGCAGTTTAAGGCCAGGGGAAAAACTGTTTTTT.

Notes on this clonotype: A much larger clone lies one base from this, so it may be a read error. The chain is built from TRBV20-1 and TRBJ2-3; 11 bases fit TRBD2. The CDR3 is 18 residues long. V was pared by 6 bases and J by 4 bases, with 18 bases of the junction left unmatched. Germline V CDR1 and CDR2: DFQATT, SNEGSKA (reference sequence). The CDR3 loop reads CSALLAGGPNIQADTQYF. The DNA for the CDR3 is TGCAGTGCGCTTCTAGCGGGGGGCCCGAATATCCAAGCAGATACGCAGTATTTT.

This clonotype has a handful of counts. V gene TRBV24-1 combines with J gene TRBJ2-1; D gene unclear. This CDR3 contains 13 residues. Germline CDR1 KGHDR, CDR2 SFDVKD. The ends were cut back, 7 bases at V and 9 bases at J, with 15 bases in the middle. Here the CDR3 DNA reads TGTGCCACCAGGGCAGGTGATCTGGGTGAGCAGTTCTTC. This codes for CATRAGDLGEQFF.

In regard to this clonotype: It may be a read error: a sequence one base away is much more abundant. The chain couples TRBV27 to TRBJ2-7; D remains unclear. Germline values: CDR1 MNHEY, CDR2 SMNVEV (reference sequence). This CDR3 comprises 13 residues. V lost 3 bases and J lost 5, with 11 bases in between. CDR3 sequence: CASSFYSTHEQYF. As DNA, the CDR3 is TGTGCCAGCAGTTTTTACTCAACACACGAGCAGTACTTC.

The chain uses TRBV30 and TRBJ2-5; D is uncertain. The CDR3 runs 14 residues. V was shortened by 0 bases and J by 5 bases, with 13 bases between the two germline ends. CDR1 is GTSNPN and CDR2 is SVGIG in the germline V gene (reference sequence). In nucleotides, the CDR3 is TGTGCCTGGAGTGTACGGTCCAGGTACGAGACCCAGTACTTC. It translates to CAWSVRSRYETQYF.

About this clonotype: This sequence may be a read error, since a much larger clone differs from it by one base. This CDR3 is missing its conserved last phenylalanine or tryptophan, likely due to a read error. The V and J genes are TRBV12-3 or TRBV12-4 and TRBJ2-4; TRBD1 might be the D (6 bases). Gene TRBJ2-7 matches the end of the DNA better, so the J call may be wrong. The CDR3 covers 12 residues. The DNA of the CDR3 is TGTGCCAGCAAGGACAGCTCCTACGAGCAGTACTGC. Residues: CASKDSSYEQYC.

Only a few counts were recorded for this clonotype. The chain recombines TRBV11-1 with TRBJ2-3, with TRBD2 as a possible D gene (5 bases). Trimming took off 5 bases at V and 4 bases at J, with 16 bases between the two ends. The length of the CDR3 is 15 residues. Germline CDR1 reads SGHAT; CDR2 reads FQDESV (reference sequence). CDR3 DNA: TGTGCCAGCAGCCTAAAAGGGAGTATTGCAGATACGCAGTATTTT. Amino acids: CASSLKGSIADTQYF. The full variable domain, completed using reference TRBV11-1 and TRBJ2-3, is EAEVAQSPRYKITEKSQAVAFWCDPISGHATLYWYRQILGQGPELLVQFQDESVVDDSQLPKDRFSAERLKGVDSTLKIQPAELGDSAMYLCASSLKGSIADTQYFGPGTRLTVL.

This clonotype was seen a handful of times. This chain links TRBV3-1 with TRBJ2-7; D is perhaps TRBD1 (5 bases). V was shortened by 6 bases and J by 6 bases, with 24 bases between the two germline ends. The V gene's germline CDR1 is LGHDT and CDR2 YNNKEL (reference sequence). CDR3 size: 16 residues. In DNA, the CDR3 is TGTGCCAGCAGTCCTCTGGCCCGACGGTATGGGGCCGAGCAGTACTTC. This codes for CASSPLARRYGAEQYF.

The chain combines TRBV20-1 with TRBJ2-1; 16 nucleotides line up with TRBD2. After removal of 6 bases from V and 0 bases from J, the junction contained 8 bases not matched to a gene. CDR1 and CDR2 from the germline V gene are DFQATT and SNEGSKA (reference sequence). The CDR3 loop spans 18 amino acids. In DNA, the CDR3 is TGCAGTGCGACGGGACTAGCGGGAGGGGGAAGCTCCTACAATGAGCAGTTCTTC. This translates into CSATGLAGGGSSYNEQFF.

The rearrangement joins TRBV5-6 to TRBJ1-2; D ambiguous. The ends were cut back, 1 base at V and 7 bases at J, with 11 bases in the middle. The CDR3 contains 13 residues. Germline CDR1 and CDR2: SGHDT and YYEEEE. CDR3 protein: CASSLWKGSGYTF. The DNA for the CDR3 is TGTGCCAGCAGCTTGTGGAAAGGGTCTGGCTACACCTTC.

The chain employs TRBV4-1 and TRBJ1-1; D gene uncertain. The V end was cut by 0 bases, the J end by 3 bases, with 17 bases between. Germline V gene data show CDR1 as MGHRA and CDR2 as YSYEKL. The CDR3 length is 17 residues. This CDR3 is CASSQEVAGRRDTEAFF. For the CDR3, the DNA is TGCGCCAGCAGCCAAGAGGTTGCCGGGAGACGCGACACTGAAGCTTTCTTT.

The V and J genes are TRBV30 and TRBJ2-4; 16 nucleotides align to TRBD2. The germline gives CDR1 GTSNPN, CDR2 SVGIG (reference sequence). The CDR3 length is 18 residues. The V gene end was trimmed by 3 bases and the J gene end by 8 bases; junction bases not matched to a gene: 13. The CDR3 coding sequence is TGTGCCTGGAGCCAGACAGGGACTAGCGGGAGGGGAGCTTACATTCAGTACTTC. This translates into CAWSQTGTSGRGAYIQYF.

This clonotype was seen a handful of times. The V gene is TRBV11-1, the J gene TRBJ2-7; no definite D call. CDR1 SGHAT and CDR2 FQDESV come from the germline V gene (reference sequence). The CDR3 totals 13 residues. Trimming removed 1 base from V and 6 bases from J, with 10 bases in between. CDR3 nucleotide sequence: TGTGCCAGCAGCTTAGGGTCCGGTGGCGAGCAGTACTTC. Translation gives CASSLGSGGEQYF.

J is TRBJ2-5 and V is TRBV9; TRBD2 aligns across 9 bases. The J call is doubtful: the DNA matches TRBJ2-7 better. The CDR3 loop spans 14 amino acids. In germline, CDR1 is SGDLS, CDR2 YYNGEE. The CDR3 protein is CASSVGSGSIEQYF. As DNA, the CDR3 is TGTGCCAGCAGCGTAGGTAGCGGGAGTATCGAGCAGTACTTC.